These T cell receptor beta chains were read from a single sample in a study of technical replicates of blood from a few donors. Repertoires were generated with immunoSEQ multiplex PCR, while TCRdb's copy carries only in-frame clones and drops some. The sample carries 75,000 to 100,000 clones, approximately 94% recorded once. The specimen was T cells isolated from PBMCs. All receptors come from a human donor in good health. Both conserved end residues are part of each CDR3. D genes are given only for firm matches. Some rows mark clone size as missing; the rest say once, few, many or name a class of expanded clone.

j_call: TRBJ2-5
d_call: NA
clone_size: NA
v_call: TRBV9
cdr3_nt: TGTGCCAGCAGCCCCCTCCGAGCGACGGCCCAAGAGACCCAGTACTTC
cdr3_aa: CASSPLRATAQETQYF

j_call: TRBJ2-5
d_call: TRBD1
clone_size: NA
v_call: TRBV29-1
cdr3_nt: TGCAGCGCGACAGGGGTCGAGACCCAGTACTTC
cdr3_aa: CSATGVETQYF

j_call: TRBJ2-7
d_call: NA
clone_size: NA
v_call: TRBV6-1
cdr3_nt: TGTGCCAGCCTACTAACCCCCCCCGAGCAGTACTTC
cdr3_aa: CASLLTPPEQYF

j_call: TRBJ1-2
d_call: NA
clone_size: NA
v_call: TRBV19
cdr3_nt: TGTGCCAGCAGGGTCGTCGGTGATGGCTACACCTTC
cdr3_aa: CASRVVGDGYTF

j_call: TRBJ2-5
d_call: NA
clone_size: NA
v_call: TRBV5-5
cdr3_nt: TGTGCCAGCAGCCCTGCCGGGACAGACCTCGTACTAGAGGGAGGAGAGACCCAGTACTTC
cdr3_aa: CASSPAGTDLVLEGGETQYF

j_call: TRBJ2-7
d_call: NA
clone_size: NA
v_call: TRBV5-5
cdr3_nt: TGTGCCAGCACCCCTGATACCCCTAGGGGCGAGCAGTACTTC
cdr3_aa: CASTPDTPRGEQYF

j_call: TRBJ2-2
d_call: NA
clone_size: NA
v_call: TRBV18
cdr3_nt: TGTGCCAGCTCATCCCCGACAGGAACTACCGGGGAGCTGTTTTTT
cdr3_aa: CASSSPTGTTGELFF

j_call: TRBJ1-2
d_call: TRBD1
clone_size: NA
v_call: TRBV6-5
cdr3_nt: TGTGCCAGCAGTACCGACAGGGGTTACGGCTACACCTTC
cdr3_aa: CASSTDRGYGYTF

j_call: TRBJ2-7
d_call: NA
clone_size: NA
v_call: TRBV7-9
cdr3_nt: TGTGCCAGCAGCGACGCCAACAGGGAATCCTACGAGCAGTACTTC
cdr3_aa: CASSDANRESYEQYF

j_call: TRBJ2-3
d_call: TRBD1
clone_size: NA
v_call: TRBV7-3
cdr3_nt: TGTGCCAGCAGCTCAGGGACAGTCCCTAGCACAGATACGCAGTATTTT
cdr3_aa: CASSSGTVPSTDTQYF

j_call: TRBJ2-1
d_call: TRBD2
clone_size: NA
v_call: TRBV27
cdr3_nt: TGTGCCAGCAGTTCATCCCTAGCGGGAGGACCCAATGAGCAGTTCTTC
cdr3_aa: CASSSSLAGGPNEQFF

j_call: TRBJ1-1
d_call: NA
clone_size: few
v_call: TRBV27
cdr3_nt: TGTGCCAGCAGTTTGTACATTACCACTGAAGCTTTCTTT
cdr3_aa: CASSLYITTEAFF

j_call: TRBJ2-3
d_call: NA
clone_size: NA
v_call: TRBV5-1
cdr3_nt: TGCGCCAGCAGCTTGGGTCTAGCCTCAGATACGCAGTATTTT
cdr3_aa: CASSLGLASDTQYF

j_call: TRBJ1-5
d_call: NA
clone_size: NA
v_call: TRBV4-3
cdr3_nt: TGCGCCAGCAGTCCAAACGGGGGGGGAAATCAGCCCCAGCATTTT
cdr3_aa: CASSPNGGGNQPQHF

j_call: TRBJ2-3
d_call: NA
clone_size: NA
v_call: TRBV28
cdr3_nt: TGTGCCAGCAGGCTATTTAGGGGGAGCACAGATACGCAGTATTTT
cdr3_aa: CASRLFRGSTDTQYF

j_call: TRBJ2-7
d_call: TRBD1
clone_size: NA
v_call: TRBV16
cdr3_nt: TGTGCCAGCAGCCAATCCCGGCCAGGGGGCGCCGAGCAGTACTTC
cdr3_aa: CASSQSRPGGAEQYF

j_call: TRBJ1-1
d_call: NA
clone_size: NA
v_call: TRBV6-5
cdr3_nt: TGTGCCAGCAGGTCCGCGGGCACTGAAGCTTTCTTT
cdr3_aa: CASRSAGTEAFF

j_call: TRBJ1-3
d_call: TRBD1
clone_size: once
v_call: TRBV28
cdr3_nt: TGTGCCAGCAGTTTATGGATGGAGCCCGGGACAGGGGAGTCAAACACCATATATTTT
cdr3_aa: CASSLWMEPGTGESNTIYF

j_call: TRBJ1-1
d_call: TRBD1
clone_size: once
v_call: TRBV11-3
cdr3_nt: TGTGCCAGCAGCCTAATGGGACAGGGTGACACTGAAGCTTTCTTT
cdr3_aa: CASSLMGQGDTEAFF

j_call: TRBJ2-1
d_call: NA
clone_size: NA
v_call: TRBV5-1
cdr3_nt: TGCGCCAGCAGCTTGCAGGGGGAGCAGTTCTTC
cdr3_aa: CASSLQGEQFF

j_call: TRBJ1-1
d_call: NA
clone_size: NA
v_call: TRBV19
cdr3_nt: TGTGCCAGTAGTATAGTGGGCAGGCTCACTGAAGCTTTCTTT
cdr3_aa: CASSIVGRLTEAFF

j_call: TRBJ2-5
d_call: TRBD1
clone_size: NA
v_call: TRBV5-1
cdr3_nt: TGCGCGACAGGGATCCAAGAGACCCAGTACTTC
cdr3_aa: CATGIQETQYF

j_call: TRBJ2-7
d_call: NA
clone_size: NA
v_call: TRBV28
cdr3_nt: TGTGCCGTAACCGGGACAATCTCCTACGAGCAGTACTTC
cdr3_aa: CAVTGTISYEQYF